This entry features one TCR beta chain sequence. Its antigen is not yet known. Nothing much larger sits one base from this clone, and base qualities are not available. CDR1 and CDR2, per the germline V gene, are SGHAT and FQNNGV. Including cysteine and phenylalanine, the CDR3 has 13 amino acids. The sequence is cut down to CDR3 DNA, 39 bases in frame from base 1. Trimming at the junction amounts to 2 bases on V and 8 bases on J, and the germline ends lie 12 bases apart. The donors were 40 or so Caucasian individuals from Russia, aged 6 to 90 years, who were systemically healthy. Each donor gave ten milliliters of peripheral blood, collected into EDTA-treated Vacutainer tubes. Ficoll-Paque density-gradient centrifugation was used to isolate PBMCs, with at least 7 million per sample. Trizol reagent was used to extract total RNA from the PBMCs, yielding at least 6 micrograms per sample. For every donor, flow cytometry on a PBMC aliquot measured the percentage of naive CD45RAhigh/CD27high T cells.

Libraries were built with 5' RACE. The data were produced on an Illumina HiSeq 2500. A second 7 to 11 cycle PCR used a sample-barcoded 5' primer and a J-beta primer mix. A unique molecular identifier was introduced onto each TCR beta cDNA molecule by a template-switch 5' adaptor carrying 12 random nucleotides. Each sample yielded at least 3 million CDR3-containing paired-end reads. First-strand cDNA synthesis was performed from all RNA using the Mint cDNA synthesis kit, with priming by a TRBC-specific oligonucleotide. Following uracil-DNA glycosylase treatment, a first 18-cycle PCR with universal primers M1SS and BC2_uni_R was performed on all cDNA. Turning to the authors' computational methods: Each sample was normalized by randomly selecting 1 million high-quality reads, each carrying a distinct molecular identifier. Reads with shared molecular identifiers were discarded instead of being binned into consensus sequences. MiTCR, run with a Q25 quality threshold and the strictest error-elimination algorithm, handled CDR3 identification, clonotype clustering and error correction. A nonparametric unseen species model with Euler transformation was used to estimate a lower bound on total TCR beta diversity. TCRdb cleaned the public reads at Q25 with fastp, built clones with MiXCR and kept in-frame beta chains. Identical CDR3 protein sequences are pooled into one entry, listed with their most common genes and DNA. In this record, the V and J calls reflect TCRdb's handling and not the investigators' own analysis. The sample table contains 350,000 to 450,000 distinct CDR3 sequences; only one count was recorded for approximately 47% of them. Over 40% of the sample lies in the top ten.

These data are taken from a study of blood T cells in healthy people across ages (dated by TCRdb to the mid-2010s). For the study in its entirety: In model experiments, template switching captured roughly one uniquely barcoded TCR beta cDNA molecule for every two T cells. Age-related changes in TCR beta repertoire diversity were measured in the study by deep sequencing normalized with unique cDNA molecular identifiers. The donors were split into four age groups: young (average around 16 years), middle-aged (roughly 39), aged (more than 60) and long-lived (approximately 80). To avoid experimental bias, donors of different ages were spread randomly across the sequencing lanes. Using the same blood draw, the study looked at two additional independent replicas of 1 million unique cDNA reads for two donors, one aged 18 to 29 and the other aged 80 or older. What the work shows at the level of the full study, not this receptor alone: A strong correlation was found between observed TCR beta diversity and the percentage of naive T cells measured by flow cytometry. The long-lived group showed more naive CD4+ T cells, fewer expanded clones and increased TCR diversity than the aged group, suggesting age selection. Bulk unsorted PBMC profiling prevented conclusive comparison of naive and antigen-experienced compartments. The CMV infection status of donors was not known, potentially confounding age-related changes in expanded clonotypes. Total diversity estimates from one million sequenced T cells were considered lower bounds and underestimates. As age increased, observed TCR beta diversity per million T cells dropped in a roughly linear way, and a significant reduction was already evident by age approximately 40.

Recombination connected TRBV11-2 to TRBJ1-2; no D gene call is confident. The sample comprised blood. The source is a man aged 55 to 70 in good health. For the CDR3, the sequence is CASSLTGVSGYTF. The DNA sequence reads TGTGCCAGCAGCTTAACTGGGGTGAGCGGCTACACCTTC. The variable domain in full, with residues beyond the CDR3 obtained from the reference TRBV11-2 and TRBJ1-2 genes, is EAGVAQSPRYKIIEKRQSVAFWCNPISGHATLYWYQQILGQGPKLLIQFQNNGVVDDSQLPKDRFSAERLKGVDSTLKIQPAKLEDSAVYLCASSLTGVSGYTFGSGTRLTVV.